This note documents a single T cell receptor (beta chain) sequence. What it binds is unknown. Measured with immunoSEQ multiplex PCR; TCRdb has only the in-frame clones, and not every one. The data show about 110,000 clones, with roughly 89% seen just once and approximately 3.1% held by the top ten. The data derive from a study of T cell responses to AZD1222 COVID-19 vaccine. Study-level points and caveats: White British people made up most donors, females outnumbered males, and clonal diversity was possibly underestimated. Breadth and depth of Spike-specific TCRs rose after two AZD1222 doses. The reported proportion of spike-specific TCRs targeting unmutated variant regions was nearly half.

Deletions cut 5 bases from V and 8 bases from J, with 19 bases between. The V gene's germline CDR1 is MNHEY and CDR2 SMNVEV (reference sequence). CDR3 length: 15 residues. The rearrangement joins TRBV27 to TRBJ2-1; D perhaps matches TRBD2 (5 bases). The receptor comes from an adult in good health. The sample consisted of peripheral blood, taken on day 0 of MenACWY control vaccination. CDR3 sequence reads: CASSVDPRGNYEQFF. The CDR3 bases are TGTGCCAGCAGTGTCGATCCCCGGGGAAACTATGAGCAGTTCTTC.